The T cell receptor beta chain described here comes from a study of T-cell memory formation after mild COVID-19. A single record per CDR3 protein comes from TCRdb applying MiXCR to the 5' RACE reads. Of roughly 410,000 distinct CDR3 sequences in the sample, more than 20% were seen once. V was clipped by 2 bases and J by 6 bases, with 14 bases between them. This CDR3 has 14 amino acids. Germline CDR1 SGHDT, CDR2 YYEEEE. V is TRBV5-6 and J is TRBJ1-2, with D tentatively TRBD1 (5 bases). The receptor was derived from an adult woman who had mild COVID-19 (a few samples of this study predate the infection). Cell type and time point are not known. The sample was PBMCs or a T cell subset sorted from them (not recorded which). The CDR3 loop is CASSFRSGRDGYTF. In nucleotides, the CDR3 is TGTGCCAGCAGCTTCCGTTCAGGGCGGGATGGCTACACCTTC.